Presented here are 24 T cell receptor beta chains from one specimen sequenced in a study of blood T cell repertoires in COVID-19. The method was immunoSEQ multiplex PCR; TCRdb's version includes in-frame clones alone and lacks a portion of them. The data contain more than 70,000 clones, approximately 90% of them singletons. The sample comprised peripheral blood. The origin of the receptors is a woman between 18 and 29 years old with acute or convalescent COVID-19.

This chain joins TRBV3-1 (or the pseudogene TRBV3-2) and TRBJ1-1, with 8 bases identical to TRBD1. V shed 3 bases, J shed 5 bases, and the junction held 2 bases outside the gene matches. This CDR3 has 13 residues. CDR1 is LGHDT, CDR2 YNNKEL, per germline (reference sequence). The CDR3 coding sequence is TGTGCCAGCAGCCAGACAGGGGTTACTGAAGCTTTCTTT. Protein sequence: CASSQTGVTEAFF.

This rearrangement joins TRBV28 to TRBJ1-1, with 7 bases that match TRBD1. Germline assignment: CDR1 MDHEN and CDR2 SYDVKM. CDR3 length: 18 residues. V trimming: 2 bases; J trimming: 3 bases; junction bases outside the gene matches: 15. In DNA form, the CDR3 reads TGTGCCAGCAGTTTAGCCGTCAGGGGGTGGCATAGGGACACTGAAGCTTTCTTT. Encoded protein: CASSLAVRGWHRDTEAFF. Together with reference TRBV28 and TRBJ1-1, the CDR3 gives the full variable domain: DVKVTQSSRYLVKRTGEKVFLECVQDMDHENMFWYRQDPGLGLRLIYFSYDVKMKEKGDIPEGYSVSREKKERFSLILESASTNQTSMYLCASSLAVRGWHRDTEAFFGQGTRLTVV.

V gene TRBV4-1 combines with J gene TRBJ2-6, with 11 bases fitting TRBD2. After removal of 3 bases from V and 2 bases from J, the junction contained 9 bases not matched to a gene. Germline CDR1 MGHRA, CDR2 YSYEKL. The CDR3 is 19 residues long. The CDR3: CASSQPGLAGGPGANVLTF. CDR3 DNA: TGCGCCAGCAGCCAGCCTGGTTTAGCGGGGGGGCCTGGGGCCAACGTCCTGACTTTC.

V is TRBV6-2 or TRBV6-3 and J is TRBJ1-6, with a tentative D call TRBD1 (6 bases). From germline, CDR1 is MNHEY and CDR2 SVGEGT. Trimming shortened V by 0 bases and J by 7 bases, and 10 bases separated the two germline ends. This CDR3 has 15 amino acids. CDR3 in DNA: TGTGCCAGCAGTTACTCTCCGGGACAAAATTCACCCCTCCACTTT. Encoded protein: CASSYSPGQNSPLHF.

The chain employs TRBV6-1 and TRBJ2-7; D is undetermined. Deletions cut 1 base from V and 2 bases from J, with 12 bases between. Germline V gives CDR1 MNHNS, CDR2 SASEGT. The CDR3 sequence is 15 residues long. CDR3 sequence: CASSEGRPGAYEQYF. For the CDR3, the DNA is TGTGCCAGCAGTGAAGGACGGCCAGGTGCCTACGAGCAGTACTTC.

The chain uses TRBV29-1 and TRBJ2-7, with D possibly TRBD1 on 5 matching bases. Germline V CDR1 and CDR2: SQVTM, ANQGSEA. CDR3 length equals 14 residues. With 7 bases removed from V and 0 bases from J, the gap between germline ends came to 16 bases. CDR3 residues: CSAGPTASSYEQYF. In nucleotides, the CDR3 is TGCAGCGCCGGGCCGACAGCATCCTCCTACGAGCAGTACTTC.

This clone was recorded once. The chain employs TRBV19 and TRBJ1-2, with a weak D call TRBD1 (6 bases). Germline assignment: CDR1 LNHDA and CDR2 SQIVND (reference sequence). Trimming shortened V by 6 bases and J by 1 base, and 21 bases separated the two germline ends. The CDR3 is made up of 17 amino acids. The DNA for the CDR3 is TGTGCCAGTAGCCTCCCCAGGCAGGGGCCAATTAACTATGGCTACACCTTC. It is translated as CASSLPRQGPINYGYTF.

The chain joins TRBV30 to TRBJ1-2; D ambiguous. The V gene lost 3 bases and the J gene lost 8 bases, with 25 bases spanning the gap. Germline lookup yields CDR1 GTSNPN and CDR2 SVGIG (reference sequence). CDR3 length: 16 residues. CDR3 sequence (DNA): TGTGCCTGGAGAGAAGACACCCTCTCCGGGATCGGGGGCTACACCTTC. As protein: CAWREDTLSGIGGYTF.

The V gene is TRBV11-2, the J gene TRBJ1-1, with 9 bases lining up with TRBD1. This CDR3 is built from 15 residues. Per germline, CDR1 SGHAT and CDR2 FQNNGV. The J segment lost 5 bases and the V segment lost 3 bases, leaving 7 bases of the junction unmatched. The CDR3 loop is CASSLTGGTRTEAFF. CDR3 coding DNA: TGTGCCAGCAGCTTGACAGGGGGAACGAGAACTGAAGCTTTCTTT.

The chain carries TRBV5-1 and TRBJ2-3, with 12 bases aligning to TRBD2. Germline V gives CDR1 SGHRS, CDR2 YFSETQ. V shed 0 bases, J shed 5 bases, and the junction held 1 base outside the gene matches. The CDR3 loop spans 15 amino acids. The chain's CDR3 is CASSLGGLAGDTQYF. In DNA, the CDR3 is TGCGCCAGCAGCTTGGGGGGACTAGCGGGAGATACGCAGTATTTT.

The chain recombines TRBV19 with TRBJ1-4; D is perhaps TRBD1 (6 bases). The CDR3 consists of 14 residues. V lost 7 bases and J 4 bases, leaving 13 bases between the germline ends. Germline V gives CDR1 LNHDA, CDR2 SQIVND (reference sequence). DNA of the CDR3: TGTGCCAGTACATGGACAGCCGATAATGAAAAACTGTTTTTT. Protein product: CASTWTADNEKLFF. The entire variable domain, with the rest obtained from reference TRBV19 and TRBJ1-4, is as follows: DGGITQSPKYLFRKEGQNVTLSCEQNLNHDAMYWYRQDPGQGLRLIYYSQIVNDFQKGDIAEGYSVSREKKESFPLTVTSAQKNPTAFYLCASTWTADNEKLFFGSGTQLSVL.

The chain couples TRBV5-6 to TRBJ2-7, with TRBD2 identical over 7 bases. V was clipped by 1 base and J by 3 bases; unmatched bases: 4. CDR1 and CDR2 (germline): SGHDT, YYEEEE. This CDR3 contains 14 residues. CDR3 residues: CASSLIERDYEQYF. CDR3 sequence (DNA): TGTGCCAGCAGCTTGATCGAGCGGGACTACGAGCAGTACTTC. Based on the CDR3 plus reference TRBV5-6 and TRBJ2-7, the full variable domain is DAGVTQSPTHLIKTRGQQVTLRCSPKSGHDTVSWYQQALGQGPQFIFQYYEEEERQRGNFPDRFSGHQFPNYSSELNVNALLLGDSALYLCASSLIERDYEQYFGPGTRLTVT.

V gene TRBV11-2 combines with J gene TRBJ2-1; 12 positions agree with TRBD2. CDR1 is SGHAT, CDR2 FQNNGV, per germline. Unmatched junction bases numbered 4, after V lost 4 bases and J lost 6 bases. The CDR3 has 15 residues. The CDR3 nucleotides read TGTGCCAGCAGCTGGGCTAGCGGGGGGGCCAATGAGCAGTTCTTC. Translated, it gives CASSWASGGANEQFF.

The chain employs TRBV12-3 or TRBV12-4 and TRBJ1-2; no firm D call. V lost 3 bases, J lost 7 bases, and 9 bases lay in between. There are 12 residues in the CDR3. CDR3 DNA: TGTGCCAGCAGTTTTGGTCAGGCTGGCTACACCTTC. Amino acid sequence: CASSFGQAGYTF.

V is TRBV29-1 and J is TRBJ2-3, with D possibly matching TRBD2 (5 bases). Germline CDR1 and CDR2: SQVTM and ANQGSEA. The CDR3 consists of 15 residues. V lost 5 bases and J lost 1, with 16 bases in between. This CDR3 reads CSVPGGGGRTDTQYF. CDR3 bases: TGCAGCGTTCCCGGAGGTGGCGGCCGCACAGATACGCAGTATTTT.

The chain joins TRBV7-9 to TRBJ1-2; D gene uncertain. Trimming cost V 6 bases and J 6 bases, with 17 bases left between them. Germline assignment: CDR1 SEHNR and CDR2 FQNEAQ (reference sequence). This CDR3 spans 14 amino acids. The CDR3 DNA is TGTGCCAGCAGTTCAGGCCGGGGAATCGATGGCTACACCTTC. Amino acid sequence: CASSSGRGIDGYTF. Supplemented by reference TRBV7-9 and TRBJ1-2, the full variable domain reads DTGVSQNPRHKITKRGQNVTFRCDPISEHNRLYWYRQTLGQGPEFLTYFQNEAQLEKSRLLSDRFSAERPKGSFSTLEIQRTEQGDSAMYLCASSSGRGIDGYTFGSGTRLTVV.

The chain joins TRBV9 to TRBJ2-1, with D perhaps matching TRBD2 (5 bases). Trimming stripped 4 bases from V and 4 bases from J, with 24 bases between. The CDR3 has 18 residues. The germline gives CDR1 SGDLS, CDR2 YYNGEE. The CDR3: CASSFRPVGLAIYNEQFF. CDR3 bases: TGTGCCAGCAGCTTCCGACCCGTTGGACTTGCAATATACAATGAGCAGTTCTTC.

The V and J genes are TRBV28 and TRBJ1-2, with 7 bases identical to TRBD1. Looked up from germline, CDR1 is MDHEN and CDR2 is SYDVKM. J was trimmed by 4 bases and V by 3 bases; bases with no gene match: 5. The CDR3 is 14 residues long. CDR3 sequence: CASSFRDRPYGYTF. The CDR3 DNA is TGTGCCAGCAGTTTCCGGGACAGACCCTATGGCTACACCTTC.

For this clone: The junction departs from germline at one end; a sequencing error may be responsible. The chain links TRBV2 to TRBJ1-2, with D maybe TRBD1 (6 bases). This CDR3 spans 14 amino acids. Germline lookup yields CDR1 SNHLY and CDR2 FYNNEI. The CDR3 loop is CASSEARGLYGYTF. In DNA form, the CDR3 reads TGTGCCAGCAGCGAAGCCAGGGGTCTCTATGGCTACACCTTC.

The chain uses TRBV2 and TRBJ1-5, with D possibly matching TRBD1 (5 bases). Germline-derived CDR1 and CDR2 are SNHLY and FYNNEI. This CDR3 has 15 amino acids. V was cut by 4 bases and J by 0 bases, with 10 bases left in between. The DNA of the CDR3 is TGTGCCAGCAGTGTAAACAGGCCTAGCAATCAGCCCCAGCATTTT. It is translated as CASSVNRPSNQPQHF.

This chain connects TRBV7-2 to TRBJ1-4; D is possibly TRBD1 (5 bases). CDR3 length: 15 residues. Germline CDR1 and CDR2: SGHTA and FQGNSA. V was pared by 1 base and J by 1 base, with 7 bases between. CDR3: CASSLVGGTNEKLFF. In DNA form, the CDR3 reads TGTGCCAGCAGCTTAGTCGGGGGAACTAATGAAAAACTGTTTTTT.

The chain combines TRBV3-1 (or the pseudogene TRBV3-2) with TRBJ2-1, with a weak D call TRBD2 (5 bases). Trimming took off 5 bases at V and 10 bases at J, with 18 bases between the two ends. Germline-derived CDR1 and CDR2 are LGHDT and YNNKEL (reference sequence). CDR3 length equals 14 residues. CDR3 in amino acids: CASSVDLAIREQFF. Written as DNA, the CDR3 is TGTGCCAGCAGCGTCGACCTAGCAATAAGGGAGCAGTTCTTC.

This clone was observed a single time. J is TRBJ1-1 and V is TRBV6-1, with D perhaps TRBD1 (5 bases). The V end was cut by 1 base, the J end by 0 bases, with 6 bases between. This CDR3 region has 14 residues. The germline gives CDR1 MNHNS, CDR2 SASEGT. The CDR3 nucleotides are TGTGCCAGCAGTGAAGGACAGATGAACACTGAAGCTTTCTTT. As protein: CASSEGQMNTEAFF.

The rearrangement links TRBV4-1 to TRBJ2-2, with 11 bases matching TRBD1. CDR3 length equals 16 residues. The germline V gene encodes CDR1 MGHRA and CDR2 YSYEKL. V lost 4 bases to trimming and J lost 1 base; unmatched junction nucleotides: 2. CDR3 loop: CASSRGQGGNTGELFF. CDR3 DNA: TGCGCCAGCAGCCGGGGACAGGGGGGGAACACCGGGGAGCTGTTTTTT.